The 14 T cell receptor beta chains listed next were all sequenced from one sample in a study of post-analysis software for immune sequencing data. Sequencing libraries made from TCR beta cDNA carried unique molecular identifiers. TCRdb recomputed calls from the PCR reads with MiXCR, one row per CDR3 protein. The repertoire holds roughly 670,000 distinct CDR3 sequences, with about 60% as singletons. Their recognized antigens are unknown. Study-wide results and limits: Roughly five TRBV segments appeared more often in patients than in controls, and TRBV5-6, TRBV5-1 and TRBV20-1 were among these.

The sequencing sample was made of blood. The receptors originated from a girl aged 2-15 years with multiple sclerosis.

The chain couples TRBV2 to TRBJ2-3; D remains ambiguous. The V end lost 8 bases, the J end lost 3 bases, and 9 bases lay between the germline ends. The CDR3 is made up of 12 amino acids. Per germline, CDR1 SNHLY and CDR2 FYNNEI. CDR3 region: CASDGGTDTQYF. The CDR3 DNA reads TGTGCCAGCGACGGTGGAACAGATACGCAGTATTTT.

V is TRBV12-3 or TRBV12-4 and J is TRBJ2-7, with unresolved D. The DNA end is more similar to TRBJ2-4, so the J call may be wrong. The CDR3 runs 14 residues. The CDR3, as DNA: TGTGCCAGCAGTCCGAAGAGTTGGGGAAACATTCAGTACTTC. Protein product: CASSPKSWGNIQYF.

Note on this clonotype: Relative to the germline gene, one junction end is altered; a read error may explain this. The chain's CDR3 is CATSRLAGTSYNEQFF. DNA of the CDR3: TGTGCCACCAGCAGACTAGCGGGTACTTCCTACAACGAGCAGTTCTTC. The V call is TRBV15, the J call TRBJ2-1; 8 nucleotides align to TRBD2. Per the germline V gene, CDR1 is LNHNV and CDR2 is YYDKDF (reference sequence). The CDR3 runs 16 residues. The entire variable domain, with the rest obtained from reference TRBV15 and TRBJ2-1, is as follows: DAMVIQNPRYQVTQFGKPVTLSCSQTLNHNVMYWYQQKSSQAPKLLFHYYDKDFNNEADTPDNFQSRRPNTSFCFLDIRSPGLGDTAMYLCATSRLAGTSYNEQFFGPGTRLTVL.

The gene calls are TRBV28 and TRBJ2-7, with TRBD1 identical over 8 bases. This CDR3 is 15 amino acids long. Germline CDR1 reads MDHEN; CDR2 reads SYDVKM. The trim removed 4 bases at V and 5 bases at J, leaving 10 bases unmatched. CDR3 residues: CASSSSTTGVDEQYF. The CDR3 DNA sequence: TGTGCCAGCAGTTCTAGTACGACAGGGGTCGACGAGCAGTACTTC.

Here the CDR3 reads CASSWQNDNEQFF. CDR3 DNA sequence: TGTGCCAGCAGCTGGCAGAACGACAATGAGCAGTTCTTC. The gene calls are TRBV11-2 and TRBJ2-1; D not resolved. The germline V and J ends were trimmed by 4 bases and 5 bases, with 9 bases remaining between them. This CDR3 is built from 13 residues. The germline V gene encodes CDR1 SGHAT and CDR2 FQNNGV. Filled out from reference TRBV11-2 and TRBJ2-1, the complete variable domain reads EAGVAQSPRYKIIEKRQSVAFWCNPISGHATLYWYQQILGQGPKLLIQFQNNGVVDDSQLPKDRFSAERLKGVDSTLKIQPAKLEDSAVYLCASSWQNDNEQFFGPGTRLTVL.

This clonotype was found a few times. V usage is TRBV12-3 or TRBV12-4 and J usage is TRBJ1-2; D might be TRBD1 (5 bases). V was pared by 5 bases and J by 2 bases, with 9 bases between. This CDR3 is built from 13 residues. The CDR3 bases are TGTGCCAGCAGTGCGGGGCCCAACTATGGCTACACCTTC. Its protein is CASSAGPNYGYTF.

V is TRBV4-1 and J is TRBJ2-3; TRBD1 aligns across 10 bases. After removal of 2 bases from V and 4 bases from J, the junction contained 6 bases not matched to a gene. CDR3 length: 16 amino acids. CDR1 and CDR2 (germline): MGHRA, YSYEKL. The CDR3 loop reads CASSQLDRGHPDTQYF. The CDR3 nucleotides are TGCGCCAGCAGCCAACTAGACAGGGGGCATCCAGATACGCAGTATTTT.

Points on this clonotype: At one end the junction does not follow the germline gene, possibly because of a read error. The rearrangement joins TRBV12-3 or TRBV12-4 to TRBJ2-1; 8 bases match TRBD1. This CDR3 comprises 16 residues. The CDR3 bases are TGTGCCAGCAGTCCCACTGGACAGGGCTCCCACAATGAGCAGTTCTTC. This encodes CASSPTGQGSHNEQFF.

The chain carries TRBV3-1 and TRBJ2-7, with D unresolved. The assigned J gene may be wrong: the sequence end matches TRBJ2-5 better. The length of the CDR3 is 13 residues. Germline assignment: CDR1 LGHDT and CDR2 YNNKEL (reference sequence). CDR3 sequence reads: CASSQQFMKTQYF. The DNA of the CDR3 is TGTGCCAGCAGCCAACAGTTTATGAAGACCCAGTACTTC.

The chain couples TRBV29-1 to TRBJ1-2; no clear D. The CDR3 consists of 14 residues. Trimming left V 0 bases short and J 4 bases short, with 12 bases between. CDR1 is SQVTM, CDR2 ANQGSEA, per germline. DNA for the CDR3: TGCAGCGTTGAAGACTCCCGGGCCCGCTATGGCTACACCTTC. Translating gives CSVEDSRARYGYTF. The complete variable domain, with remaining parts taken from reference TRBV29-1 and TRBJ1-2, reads SAVISQKPSRDICQRGTSLTIQCQVDSQVTMMFWYRQQPGQSLTLIATANQGSEATYESGFVIDKFPISRPNLTFSTLTVSNMSPEDSSIYLCSVEDSRARYGYTFGSGTRLTVV.

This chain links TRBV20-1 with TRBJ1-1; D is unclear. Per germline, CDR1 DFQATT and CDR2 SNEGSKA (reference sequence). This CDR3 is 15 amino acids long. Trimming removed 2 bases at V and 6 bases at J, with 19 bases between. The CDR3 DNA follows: TGCAGTGCTAGAAGGTCTGGCATGGGAATCTCTGAAGCTTTCTTT. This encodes CSARRSGMGISEAFF.

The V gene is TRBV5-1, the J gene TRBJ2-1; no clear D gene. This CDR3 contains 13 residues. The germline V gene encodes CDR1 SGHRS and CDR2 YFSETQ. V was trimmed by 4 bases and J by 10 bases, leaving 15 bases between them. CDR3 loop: CASSPNFEGEQFF. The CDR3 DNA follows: TGCGCCAGCAGCCCAAACTTCGAAGGGGAGCAGTTCTTC.

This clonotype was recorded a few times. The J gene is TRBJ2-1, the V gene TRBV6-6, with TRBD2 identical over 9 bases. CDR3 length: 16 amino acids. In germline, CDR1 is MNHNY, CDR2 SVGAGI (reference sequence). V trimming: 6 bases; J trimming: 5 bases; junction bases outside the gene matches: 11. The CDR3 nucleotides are TGTGCCAGCAGCAACTCCGGGACTAGCCCCAACAATGAGCAGTTCTTC. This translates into CASSNSGTSPNNEQFF.

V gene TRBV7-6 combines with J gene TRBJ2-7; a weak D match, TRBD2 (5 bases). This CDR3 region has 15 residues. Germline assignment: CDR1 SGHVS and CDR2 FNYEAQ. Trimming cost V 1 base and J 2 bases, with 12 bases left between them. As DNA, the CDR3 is TGTGCCAGCAGCTTAGTGCGGACGGGAACCTACGAGCAGTACTTC. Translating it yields CASSLVRTGTYEQYF.